This T cell receptor (beta chain) derives from a study of blood T cell repertoires in COVID-19. In the study overall: Nucleic acid was either cDNA or gDNA, and it came from T cells, B-cell-depleted T cells, or PBMCs.

The data were produced by immunoSEQ multiplex PCR, yet TCRdb's version contains in-frame clones alone and is incomplete. This sample has 350,000 to 400,000 clones; roughly 90% occur once, and the top ten carry 1.5% to 2%. Everyone who took part was about 18 to 90 years old, and they came from about two dozen US areas. Participants were placed into cohorts based on the clinical history they reported. Among Cohort 3 donors, those recovered had two negative PCRs, clearance, or symptom resolution. Germline-derived CDR1 and CDR2 are LNHDA and SQIVND (reference sequence). V was clipped by 6 bases and J by 0 bases; unmatched bases: 10. The CDR3 contains 17 residues.

The chain links TRBV19 to TRBJ1-3, with 8 positions matching TRBD1. The TCR comes from a woman aged 25 to 39 who had recovered from COVID-19. The sequenced sample was PBMCs or T cells enriched from blood (not recorded which). The CDR3 region is CASRKGDRSSSGNTIYF. In DNA, the CDR3 is TGTGCCAGTAGAAAAGGGGACAGGTCCAGCTCTGGAAACACCATATATTTT.